Each of the 21 T cell receptor beta chains below was sequenced from the same sample in a study of blood T cell repertoires in COVID-19. Here immunoSEQ multiplex PCR was the method, and the copy in TCRdb shows in-frame clones only, minus some. The sample includes 140,000 or so clones, more than 75% seen only once; the top ten take 35% to 40%. Sequenced material: peripheral blood. These receptors were collected from a man aged 50-59 years who had recovered from COVID-19.

The rearrangement uses TRBV5-5 and TRBJ1-2; no firm D call. The CDR3 is made up of 14 amino acids. V gave up 3 bases and J gave up 3 bases, with 12 bases separating them. Germline-derived CDR1 and CDR2 are SGHKS and YYEKEE (reference sequence). As DNA, the CDR3 is TGTGCCAGCAGCTCTCTTGGGGAGCACTATGGCTACACCTTC. Encoded protein: CASSSLGEHYGYTF.

The rearrangement links TRBV6-5 to TRBJ2-1; 7 nucleotides align to TRBD2. The CDR3 length is 15 residues. Germline V lookup: CDR1 MNHEY, CDR2 SVGAGI. V lost 2 bases and J lost 5; bases outside the gene matches: 6. Here the CDR3 DNA reads TGTGCCAGCAGTTACCGTCCCCTAGCGGACAATGAGCAGTTCTTC. Translated: CASSYRPLADNEQFF.

The chain couples TRBV14 to TRBJ1-4; D remains unclear. The germline gives CDR1 SGHDN, CDR2 FVKESK. The CDR3 runs 15 residues. Trimming left V 5 bases short and J 7 bases short, with 17 bases between. The CDR3 sequence is CASSSYSRRGEKLFF. The CDR3, as DNA: TGTGCCAGCAGCTCATACTCGAGACGGGGTGAAAAACTGTTTTTT.

The chain has TRBV5-6 and TRBJ1-6, with D unresolved. Germline CDR1 is SGHDT and CDR2 is YYEEEE. This CDR3 has 15 amino acids. The V and J ends lost 2 bases and 1 base respectively, with 7 bases between them. This CDR3 reads CASSFPRSYNSPLHF. CDR3 nucleotide sequence: TGTGCCAGCAGCTTCCCTCGTTCCTATAATTCACCCCTCCACTTT.

The chain has TRBV6-5 and TRBJ2-1, with a possible D match to TRBD1 (5 bases). V lost 8 bases and J 3 bases, leaving 11 bases between the germline ends. CDR3 length: 13 residues. Germline CDR1 reads MNHEY; CDR2 reads SVGAGI. The CDR3 protein is CASHRTNYNEQFF. In DNA form, the CDR3 reads TGTGCCAGCCACAGGACAAACTACAATGAGCAGTTCTTC.

This sequence joins TRBV19 and TRBJ2-5, with D possibly TRBD1 on 6 matching bases. The CDR3 spans 15 residues. V was shortened by 1 base and J by 5 bases, with 14 bases between the two germline ends. Looked up from germline, CDR1 is LNHDA and CDR2 is SQIVND (reference sequence). The DNA of the CDR3 is TGTGCCAGTAGTATAGTTCTAGCAGGGGCCGAGACCCAGTACTTC. The encoded protein is CASSIVLAGAETQYF.

V and J are TRBV6-5 and TRBJ1-2, with 9 bases lining up with TRBD1. J was trimmed by 4 bases and V by 4 bases; bases with no gene match: 4. This CDR3 contains 14 residues. Germline lookup yields CDR1 MNHEY and CDR2 SVGAGI. The CDR3 spells CASSSQGAAYGYTF. The CDR3 DNA reads as TGTGCCAGCAGTTCACAGGGGGCAGCCTATGGCTACACCTTC.

This clone was counted a single time. The CDR3 reads CASSLFESTEAFF. The CDR3 DNA follows: TGTGCCAGCAGCTTATTCGAGAGCACTGAAGCTTTCTTT. The V call is TRBV7-9, the J call TRBJ1-1; D call uncertain. The CDR3 is made up of 13 amino acids. CDR1 SEHNR and CDR2 FQNEAQ come from the germline V gene (reference sequence). V lost 2 bases and J 4 bases, leaving 8 bases between the germline ends.

The J gene is TRBJ1-1, the V gene TRBV28; D gene ambiguous. V lost 2 bases and J 1 base, leaving 14 bases between the germline ends. The CDR3 is 16 amino acids. The germline V gene has CDR1 MDHEN and CDR2 SYDVKM. CDR3 loop: CASSLATGGWNTEAFF. CDR3 DNA: TGTGCCAGCAGTTTAGCAACGGGTGGTTGGAACACTGAAGCTTTCTTT.

The chain couples TRBV18 to TRBJ2-6, with D unresolved. Germline V gives CDR1 KGHSH, CDR2 LQKENI. The V gene lost 3 bases and the J gene lost 0 bases, with 3 bases spanning the gap. The CDR3 sequence is 14 residues long. In nucleotides, the CDR3 is TGTGCCAGCTCACCCCGCTCTGGGGCCAACGTCCTGACTTTC. Translated: CASSPRSGANVLTF.

The chain joins TRBV5-5 to TRBJ2-5; maybe TRBD2 (7 bases). The CDR3 runs 16 residues. CDR1 is SGHKS, CDR2 YYEKEE, per germline (reference sequence). V lost 5 bases and J lost 2, with 19 bases in between. CDR3 sequence (DNA): TGTGCCAGCAGATACTCAGGTCGGGGGGCACAAGAGACCCAGTACTTC. It is translated as CASRYSGRGAQETQYF.

This clone was seen more than once but under ten times. The V call is TRBV5-6, the J call TRBJ2-1; 8 bases map to TRBD2. CDR3 length: 15 residues. Germline V CDR1 and CDR2: SGHDT, YYEEEE. V shed 0 bases, J shed 5 bases, and the junction held 4 bases outside the gene matches. The CDR3 nucleotides read TGTGCCAGCAGCTTGGCCGTAGCGGGGAACAATGAGCAGTTCTTC. Protein: CASSLAVAGNNEQFF.

The chain has TRBV7-2 and TRBJ1-6; 9 bases align to TRBD1. From germline, CDR1 is SGHTA and CDR2 FQGNSA. The CDR3 length is 15 residues. With 2 bases clipped from V and 10 bases from J, the junction kept 6 bases outside the gene matches. The CDR3 DNA reads as TGTGCCAGCAGCTTATTTGGGACAGGGTCGTCACCCCTCCACTTT. Protein product: CASSLFGTGSSPLHF. Looking up the rest from reference TRBV7-2 and TRBJ1-6 gives the full variable domain: GAGVSQSPSNKVTEKGKDVELRCDPISGHTALYWYRQSLGQGLEFLIYFQGNSAPDKSGLPSDRFSAERTGGSVSTLTIQRTQQEDSAVYLCASSLFGTGSSPLHFGNGTRLTVT.

This chain connects TRBV4-3 to TRBJ2-3; 11 bases are shared with TRBD2. The CDR3 runs to 18 residues. CDR1 is LGHNA and CDR2 is YSLEER in the germline V gene. V was pared by 3 bases and J by 0 bases, with 8 bases of the junction left unmatched. The CDR3 nucleotides read TGCGCCAGCAGCCAGGAATTCCTAGCGGGGGGTAGCACAGATACGCAGTATTTT. This sequence encodes CASSQEFLAGGSTDTQYF.

The chain is built from TRBV24-1 and TRBJ2-1, with 8 bases identical to TRBD1. Germline V CDR1 and CDR2: KGHDR, SFDVKD. V trimming: 2 bases; J trimming: 7 bases; junction bases outside the gene matches: 0. The CDR3 is made up of 13 amino acids. CDR3 amino acids: CATSDYRGNEQFF. The CDR3 DNA is TGTGCCACCAGTGATTACAGGGGGAATGAGCAGTTCTTC.

The chain carries TRBV30 and TRBJ2-2; 8 bases are shared with TRBD2. The CDR3 length is 15 residues. With 3 bases clipped from V and 2 bases from J, the junction kept 5 bases outside the gene matches. CDR1 and CDR2 (germline): GTSNPN, SVGIG (reference sequence). CDR3 protein: CAWSGAGGNTGELFF. As DNA, the CDR3 is TGTGCCTGGAGCGGTGCGGGGGGAAACACCGGGGAGCTGTTTTTT.

This chain links TRBV7-2 with TRBJ1-5, with unresolved D. Germline V lookup: CDR1 SGHTA, CDR2 FQGNSA. V shed 1 base and J shed 0 bases, with 13 bases lying between them. This CDR3 contains 17 residues. The CDR3 loop reads CASSLVGMPFSNQPQHF. In nucleotides, the CDR3 is TGTGCCAGCAGCTTAGTCGGGATGCCATTTAGCAATCAGCCCCAGCATTTT. The full variable domain, with the rest looked up from reference TRBV7-2 and TRBJ1-5, is GAGVSQSPSNKVTEKGKDVELRCDPISGHTALYWYRQSLGQGLEFLIYFQGNSAPDKSGLPSDRFSAERTGGSVSTLTIQRTQQEDSAVYLCASSLVGMPFSNQPQHFGDGTRLSIL.

The rearrangement links TRBV13 to TRBJ1-1, with 8 bases lining up with TRBD1. The CDR3 loop spans 14 amino acids. Germline V gene lookup returns CDR1 PRHDT and CDR2 FYEKMQ (reference sequence). V was pared by 5 bases and J by 3 bases, with 5 bases of the junction left unmatched. The CDR3 loop is CASSRPDRDTEAFF. Here the CDR3 DNA reads TGTGCCAGCAGCCGCCCGGACAGGGACACTGAAGCTTTCTTT.

J is TRBJ2-1 and V is TRBV10-3; 7 bases map to TRBD1. V trimming: 5 bases; J trimming: 7 bases; junction bases outside the gene matches: 8. The CDR3 runs 14 residues. The germline V gene has CDR1 ENHRY and CDR2 SYGVKD. The CDR3 DNA reads TGTGCCATCAGTATAGGGGGCAGTGGGAATGAGCAGTTCTTC. Translation: CAISIGGSGNEQFF.

The rearrangement links TRBV6-1 to TRBJ1-3, with 7 bases fitting TRBD1. The CDR3 has 15 amino acids. CDR1 MNHNS and CDR2 SASEGT come from the germline V gene. V shed 3 bases and J 3 bases; nucleotides not matched to a gene: 5. The CDR3 bases are TGTGCCAGCAGTGAGACAGGGTTCTTTGGAAACACCATATATTTT. It codes for CASSETGFFGNTIYF.

The J gene is TRBJ1-1, the V gene TRBV7-6; no clear D. Germline CDR1 SGHVS, CDR2 FNYEAQ. CDR3 size: 13 residues. V shed 10 bases and J shed 0 bases, with 12 bases lying between them. In nucleotides, the CDR3 is TGTGCCACCTCACCCGGGGTGAACACTGAAGCTTTCTTT. Translated, it gives CATSPGVNTEAFF.